This TCR beta chain was sequenced for a study of T-cell memory formation after mild COVID-19. This clonotype was picked up a small number of times. Its cognate antigen is unknown. V was cut by 2 bases and J by 0 bases, with 5 bases left in between. The CDR3 sequence is 15 residues long. TCR alpha and TCR beta cDNA libraries carrying sample barcodes and UMIs came from 5'RACE with constant-segment primers. TCRdb called the 5' RACE reads again in MiXCR, with one record for every CDR3 protein. The repertoire has about 180,000 distinct CDR3 sequences, about a sixth of them found once; the top ten carry just over 2%. Overall study results and limits: Certain responding clones were present in pre-infection memory, suggesting participation of cross-reactive memory. Clonal second-wave expansions that peaked on day 37 had unconfirmed SARS-CoV-2 specificity. Clones that got smaller from day 15 to 85 had even CD4/CD8, while clones growing later tipped toward CD4+.

The chain uses TRBV12-3 or TRBV12-4 and TRBJ2-6; the D is unclear. This clonotype was sampled from an adult woman who had mild COVID-19 (a few samples of this study predate the infection). Cell type and time point are not known. The material sequenced was PBMCs or a T cell subset sorted from them (not recorded which). In DNA, the CDR3 is TGTGCCAGCAGTTTACAAACCTCTGGGGCCAACGTCCTGACTTTC. It encodes CASSLQTSGANVLTF.